This TCR beta chain was sequenced during a study of OX40 agonist ivuxolimab in advanced cancers. On the study more broadly: Each dose-escalation patient presented with hepatocellular carcinoma, melanoma, renal cell or head and neck cancer. Therapy given before enrollment (anti-PD-1, anti-PD-L1 or anti-CTLA-4) was allowed, and 30% to 50% had some. Subjects had a mean age of around 60 years, with a range of about 23 to 90; roughly 83% were male. Study-level findings and limits: No determination was made of the antigen specificity of the expanded peripheral T cells.

The data were produced by immunoSEQ multiplex PCR, yet TCRdb's version contains in-frame clones alone and is incomplete. The table has roughly 80,000 clones, about 86% seen once. Trimming left V 8 bases short and J 3 bases short, with 14 bases between. The CDR3 length is 13 residues. CDR1 SGHAT and CDR2 FQDESV come from the germline V gene (reference sequence). The table lists this clone with a few counts. Its cognate antigen is unknown. The origin of this receptor is an adult with an advanced solid tumor such as melanoma, head and neck, liver or kidney cancer. The genes are TRBV11-1 and TRBJ2-7; no definite D call. The sample consisted of CD4+ or CD8+ T cells sorted from blood, taken in a trial of the OX40 agonist ivuxolimab. Here the CDR3 reads CASGRWQDYEQYF. CDR3 bases: TGTGCCAGCGGACGGTGGCAGGACTACGAGCAGTACTTC.